The 9 T cell receptor beta chains below come from one sample, sequenced in a study of CD8 T cells in ankylosing spondylitis. Regarding the study as a whole: Among TCR beta sequences, a motif of eight highly homologous variants appeared characteristic of ankylosing spondylitis blood.

Their recognized antigens are unknown. MiXCR, applied by TCRdb to the 5' RACE reads, yields one record per CDR3 protein. Of 350,000 to 450,000 distinct CDR3 sequences listed, 25% to 30% were seen once; the top ten hold 0.89%. Sequencing was carried out using blood, either unsorted or a sorted T cell fraction (not recorded which). The receptor set was obtained from a male donor with ankylosing spondylitis.

This clonotype was counted at least ten times. The chain combines TRBV20-1 with TRBJ2-7; no clear D gene. Germline V gene lookup returns CDR1 DFQATT and CDR2 SNEGSKA (reference sequence). Trimming removed 1 base from V and 2 bases from J, with 9 bases in between. The CDR3 covers 13 residues. CDR3 sequence: CSARGSYPYEQYV. DNA for the CDR3: TGCAGTGCTAGAGGGTCTTACCCCTACGAGCAGTACGTC.

This clonotype has more than one count but fewer than ten. The chain is built from TRBV24-1 and TRBJ2-3; TRBD2 matches at 9 bases. With V trimmed by 4 bases and J by 0 bases, 7 bases remained unmatched. Germline V gene lookup returns CDR1 KGHDR and CDR2 SFDVKD. The CDR3 has 17 residues. CDR3 sequence reads: CATSDLRTSASTDTQYF. The CDR3, as DNA: TGTGCCACCAGTGACCTAAGGACTAGCGCAAGCACAGATACGCAGTATTTT.

J is TRBJ1-4 and V is TRBV20-1; unclear D gene. V dropped 3 bases and J dropped 0 bases, with 11 bases sitting between them. Germline V CDR1 and CDR2: DFQATT, SNEGSKA (reference sequence). The CDR3 totals 15 residues. CDR3 nucleotides: TGCAGTGCTAGGGGATCGGGATCAACTAATGAAAAACTGTTTTTT. Protein product: CSARGSGSTNEKLFF.

This chain joins TRBV7-2 and TRBJ1-1, with 7 bases identical to TRBD1. Germline V gives CDR1 SGHTA, CDR2 FQGNSA. The CDR3 consists of 15 residues. Trimming cost V 3 bases and J 1 base; bases outside gene matches: 5. In DNA, the CDR3 is TGTGCCAGCAGCTTGACAGGGTTCTCGAACACTGAAGCTTTCTTT. This codes for CASSLTGFSNTEAFF.

This clonotype was recorded only once. The rearrangement links TRBV7-9 to TRBJ2-2, with D unresolved. With 7 bases removed from V and 0 bases from J, the gap between germline ends came to 6 bases. Germline CDR1 is SEHNR and CDR2 is FQNEAQ (reference sequence). The CDR3 runs 13 residues. CDR3 bases: TGTGCCAGCACCCCGTCGAACACCGGGGAGCTGTTTTTT. Translated: CASTPSNTGELFF.

This clonotype was detected only a few times. The chain recombines TRBV11-2 with TRBJ1-6, with TRBD1 identical over 9 bases. V shed 1 base, J shed 6 bases, and the junction held 7 bases outside the gene matches. There are 17 residues in the CDR3. CDR1 is SGHAT, CDR2 FQNNGV, per germline. CDR3 amino acids: CASSLGTGASFNSPLHF. The CDR3, as DNA: TGTGCCAGCAGCTTAGGGACAGGGGCGAGCTTTAATTCACCCCTCCACTTT.

This clonotype was counted a few times. This rearrangement joins TRBV24-1 to TRBJ2-1, with 7 bases identical to TRBD2. This CDR3 region has 15 residues. The V gene end was trimmed by 6 bases and the J gene end by 0 bases; junction bases not matched to a gene: 4. Germline CDR1 KGHDR, CDR2 SFDVKD. CDR3 sequence reads: CATSTSVSSYNEQFF. CDR3 DNA sequence: TGTGCCACCAGTACTAGCGTAAGCTCCTACAATGAGCAGTTCTTC.

This sequence joins TRBV12-3 or TRBV12-4 and TRBJ1-1; TRBD1 matches 7 bases. The CDR3 consists of 12 residues. The J segment lost 11 bases and the V segment lost 5 bases, leaving 8 bases of the junction unmatched. The CDR3 DNA sequence: TGTGCCAGCAGTCTGGAGAGGGGGCTGGCTTTCTTT. The encoded protein is CASSLERGLAFF.

The gene calls are TRBV7-7 and TRBJ1-1, with D possibly being TRBD1 (5 bases). CDR3 length equals 13 residues. Trimming pared 5 bases from V and 6 bases from J, leaving 13 bases between. Germline CDR1 is SSHAT and CDR2 is FNYEAQ (reference sequence). The CDR3: CASSVGVSAEAFF. Here the CDR3 DNA reads TGTGCCAGCAGCGTAGGGGTGTCGGCTGAAGCTTTCTTT.